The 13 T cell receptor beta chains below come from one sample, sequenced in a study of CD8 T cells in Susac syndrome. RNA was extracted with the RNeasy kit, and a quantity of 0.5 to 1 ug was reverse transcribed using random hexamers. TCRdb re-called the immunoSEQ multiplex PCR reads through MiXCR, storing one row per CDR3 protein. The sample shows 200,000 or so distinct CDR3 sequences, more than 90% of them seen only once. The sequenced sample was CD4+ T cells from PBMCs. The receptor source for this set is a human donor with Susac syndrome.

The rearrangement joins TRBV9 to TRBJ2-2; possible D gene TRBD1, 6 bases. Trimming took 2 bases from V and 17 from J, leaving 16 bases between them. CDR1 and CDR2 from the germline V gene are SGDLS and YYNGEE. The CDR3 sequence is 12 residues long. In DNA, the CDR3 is TGTGCCAGCAGCGTCCGAGGGGGTCACCCTTTTTTT. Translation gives CASSVRGGHPFF.

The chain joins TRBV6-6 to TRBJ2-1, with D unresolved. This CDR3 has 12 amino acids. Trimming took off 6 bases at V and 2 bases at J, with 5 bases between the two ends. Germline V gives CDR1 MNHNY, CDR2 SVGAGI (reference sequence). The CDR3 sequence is CASSRPYNEQFF. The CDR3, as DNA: TGTGCCAGCAGCAGGCCCTACAATGAGCAGTTCTTC.

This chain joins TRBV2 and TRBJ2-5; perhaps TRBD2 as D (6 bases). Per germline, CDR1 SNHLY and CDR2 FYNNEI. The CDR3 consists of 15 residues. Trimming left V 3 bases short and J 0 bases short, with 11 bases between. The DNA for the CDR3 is TGTGCCAGCAGTGACCCTGGGGGGTACCAAGAGACCCAGTACTTC. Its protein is CASSDPGGYQETQYF.

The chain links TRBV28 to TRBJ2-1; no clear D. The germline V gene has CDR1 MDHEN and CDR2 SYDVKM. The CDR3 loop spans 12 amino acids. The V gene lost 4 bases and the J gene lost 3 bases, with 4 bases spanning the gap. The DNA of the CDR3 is TGTGCCAGCAGTTCAATCTACAATGAGCAGTTCTTC. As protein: CASSSIYNEQFF. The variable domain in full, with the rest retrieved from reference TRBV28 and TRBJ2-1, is DVKVTQSSRYLVKRTGEKVFLECVQDMDHENMFWYRQDPGLGLRLIYFSYDVKMKEKGDIPEGYSVSREKKERFSLILESASTNQTSMYLCASSSIYNEQFFGPGTRLTVL.

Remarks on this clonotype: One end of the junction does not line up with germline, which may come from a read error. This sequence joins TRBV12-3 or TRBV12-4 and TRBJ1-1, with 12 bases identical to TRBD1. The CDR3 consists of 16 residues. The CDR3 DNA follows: TGTGCCAGCATCGCCGGGACAGGGGGCATGAACACTGAAACTTTCTTT. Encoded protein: CASIAGTGGMNTETFF.

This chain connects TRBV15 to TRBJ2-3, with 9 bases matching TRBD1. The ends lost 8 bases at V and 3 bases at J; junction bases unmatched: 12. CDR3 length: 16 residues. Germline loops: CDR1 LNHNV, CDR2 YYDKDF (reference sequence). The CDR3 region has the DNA TGTGCCACCCGAGAGTACAGGGGGCTTAAGACAGATACGCAGTATTTT. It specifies CATREYRGLKTDTQYF. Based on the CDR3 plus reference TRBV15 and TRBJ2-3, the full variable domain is DAMVIQNPRYQVTQFGKPVTLSCSQTLNHNVMYWYQQKSSQAPKLLFHYYDKDFNNEADTPDNFQSRRPNTSFCFLDIRSPGLGDTAMYLCATREYRGLKTDTQYFGPGTRLTVL.

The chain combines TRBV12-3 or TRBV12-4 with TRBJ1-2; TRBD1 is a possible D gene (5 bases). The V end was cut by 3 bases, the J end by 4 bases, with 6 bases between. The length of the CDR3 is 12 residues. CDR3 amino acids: CASSFDSYGYTF. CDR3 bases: TGTGCCAGCAGTTTCGACAGCTATGGCTACACCTTC.

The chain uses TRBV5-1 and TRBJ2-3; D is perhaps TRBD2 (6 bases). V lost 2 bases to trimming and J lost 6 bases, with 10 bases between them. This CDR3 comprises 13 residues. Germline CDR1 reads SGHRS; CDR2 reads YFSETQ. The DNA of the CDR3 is TGCGCCAGCAGCTTCCGGGGGATGGATACGCAGTATTTT. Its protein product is CASSFRGMDTQYF.

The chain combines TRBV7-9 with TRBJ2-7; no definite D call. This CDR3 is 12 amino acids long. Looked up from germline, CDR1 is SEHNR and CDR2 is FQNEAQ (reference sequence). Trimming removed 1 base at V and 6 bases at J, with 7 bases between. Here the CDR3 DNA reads TGTGCCAGCAGCTTAGTGTCGGCCGAGCAGTACTTC. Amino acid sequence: CASSLVSAEQYF.

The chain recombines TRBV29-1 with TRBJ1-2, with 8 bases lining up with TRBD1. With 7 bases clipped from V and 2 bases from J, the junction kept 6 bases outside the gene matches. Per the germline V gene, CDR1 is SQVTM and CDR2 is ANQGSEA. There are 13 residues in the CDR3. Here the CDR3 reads CSARRDRNYGYTF. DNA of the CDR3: TGCAGCGCCCGGAGGGACAGGAACTATGGCTACACCTTC.

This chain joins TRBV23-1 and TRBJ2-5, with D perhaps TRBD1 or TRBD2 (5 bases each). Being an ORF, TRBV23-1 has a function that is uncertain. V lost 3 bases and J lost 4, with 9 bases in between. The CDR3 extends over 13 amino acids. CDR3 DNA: TGCGCCAGCAGTCATACGAGGGGAGAGACCCAGTACTTC. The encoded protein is CASSHTRGETQYF.

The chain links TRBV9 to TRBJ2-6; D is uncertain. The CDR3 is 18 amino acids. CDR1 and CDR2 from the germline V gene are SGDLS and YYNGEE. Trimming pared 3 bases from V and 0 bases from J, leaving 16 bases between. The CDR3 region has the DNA TGTGCCAGCAGCGCCAAACCAGTATCTCCCTCTGGGGCCAACGTCCTGACTTTC. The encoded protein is CASSAKPVSPSGANVLTF.

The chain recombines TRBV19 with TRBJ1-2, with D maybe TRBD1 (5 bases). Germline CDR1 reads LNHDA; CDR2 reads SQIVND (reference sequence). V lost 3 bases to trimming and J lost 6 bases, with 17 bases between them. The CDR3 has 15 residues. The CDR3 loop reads CASSIIAGRSDGYTF. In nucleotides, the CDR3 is TGTGCCAGTAGTATTATCGCAGGGAGGAGCGATGGCTACACCTTC.